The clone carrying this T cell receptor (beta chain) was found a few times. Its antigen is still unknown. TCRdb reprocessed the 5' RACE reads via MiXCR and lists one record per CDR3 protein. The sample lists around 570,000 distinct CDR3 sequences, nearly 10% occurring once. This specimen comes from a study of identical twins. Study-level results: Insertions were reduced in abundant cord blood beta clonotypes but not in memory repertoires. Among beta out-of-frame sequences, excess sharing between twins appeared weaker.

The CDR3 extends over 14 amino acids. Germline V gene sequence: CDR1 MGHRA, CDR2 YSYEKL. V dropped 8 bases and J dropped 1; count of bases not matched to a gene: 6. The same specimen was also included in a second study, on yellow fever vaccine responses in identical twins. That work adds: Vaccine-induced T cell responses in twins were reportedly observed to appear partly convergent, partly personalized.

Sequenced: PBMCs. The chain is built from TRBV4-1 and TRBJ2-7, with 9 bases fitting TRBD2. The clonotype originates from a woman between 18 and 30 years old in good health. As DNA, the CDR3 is TGCGCCAGCTCTATAGCGGGAGAGTCCTACGAGCAGTACTTC. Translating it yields CASSIAGESYEQYF.